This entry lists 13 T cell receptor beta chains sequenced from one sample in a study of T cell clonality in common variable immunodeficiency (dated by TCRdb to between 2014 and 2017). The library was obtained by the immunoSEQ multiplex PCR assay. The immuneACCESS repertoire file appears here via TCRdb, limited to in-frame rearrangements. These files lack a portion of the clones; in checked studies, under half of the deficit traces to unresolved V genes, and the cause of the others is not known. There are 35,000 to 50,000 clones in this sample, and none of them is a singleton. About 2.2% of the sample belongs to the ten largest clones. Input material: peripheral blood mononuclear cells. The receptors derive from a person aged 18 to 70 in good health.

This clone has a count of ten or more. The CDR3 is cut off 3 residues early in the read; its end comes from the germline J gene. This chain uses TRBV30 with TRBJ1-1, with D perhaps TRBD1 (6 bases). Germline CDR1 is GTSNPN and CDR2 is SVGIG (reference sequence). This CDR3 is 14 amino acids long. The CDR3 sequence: CAWTFLPERGEAFF. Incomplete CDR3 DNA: TGTGCCTGGACCTTTCTGCCCGAGAGGGGGGAA.

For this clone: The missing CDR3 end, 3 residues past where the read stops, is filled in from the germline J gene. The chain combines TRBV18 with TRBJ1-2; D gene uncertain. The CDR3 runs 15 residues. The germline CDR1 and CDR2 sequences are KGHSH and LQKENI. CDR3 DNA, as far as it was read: TGTGCCAGCTCGCGGACGGAGGACTGGGTCTACGAC. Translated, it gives CASSRTEDWVYD. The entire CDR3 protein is CASSRTEDWVYDYTF.

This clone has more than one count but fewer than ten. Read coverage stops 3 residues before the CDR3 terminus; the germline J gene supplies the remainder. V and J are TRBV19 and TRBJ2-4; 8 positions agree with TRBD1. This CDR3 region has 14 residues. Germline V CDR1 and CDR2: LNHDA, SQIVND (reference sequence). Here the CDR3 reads CASSLRGLFNGQYF. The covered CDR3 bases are TGTGCCAGTAGTCTCAGGGGGCTGTTCAATGGT.

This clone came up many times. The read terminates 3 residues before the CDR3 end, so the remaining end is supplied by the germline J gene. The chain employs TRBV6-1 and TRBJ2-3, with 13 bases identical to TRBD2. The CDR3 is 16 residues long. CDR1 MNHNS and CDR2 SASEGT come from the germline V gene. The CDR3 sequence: CASSETSGGVRGSQYF. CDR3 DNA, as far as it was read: TGTGCCAGCAGTGAAACTAGCGGGGGGGTAAGAGGGTCG.

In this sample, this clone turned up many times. The CDR3 loop is CASSFYPGLAGVSYNEQFF. The CDR3 DNA, read in part, is TGTGCCAGCAGTTTTTACCCGGGACTAGCGGGGGTCTCCTACAATGAG. The genes are TRBV12-3 or TRBV12-4 and TRBJ2-1, with 14 bases matching TRBD2. The sequence runs out 3 residues before the end of the CDR3; the remainder is reconstructed from the germline J gene. This CDR3 region has 19 residues. Trimming at V came to 3 bases and at J to 0 bases, leaving 7 bases not matched to a gene.

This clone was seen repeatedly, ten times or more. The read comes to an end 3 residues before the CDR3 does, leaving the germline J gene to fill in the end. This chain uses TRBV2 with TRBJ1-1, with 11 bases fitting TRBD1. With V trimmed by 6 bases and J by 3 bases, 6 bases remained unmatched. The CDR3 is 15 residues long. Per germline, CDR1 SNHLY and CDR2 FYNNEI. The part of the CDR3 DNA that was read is TGTGCCAGCAGGGCCCGGACAGGGGGCCACACTGAA. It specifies CASRARTGGHTE. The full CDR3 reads CASRARTGGHTEAFF.

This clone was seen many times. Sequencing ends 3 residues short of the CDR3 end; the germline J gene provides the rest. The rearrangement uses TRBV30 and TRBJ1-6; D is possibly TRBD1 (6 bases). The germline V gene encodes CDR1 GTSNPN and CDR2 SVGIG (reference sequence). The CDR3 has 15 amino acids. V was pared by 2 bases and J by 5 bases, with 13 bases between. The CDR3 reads CAWSKGGTDNSPLHF. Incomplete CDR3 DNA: TGTGCCTGGAGTAAGGGGGGGACGGATAATTCACCC.

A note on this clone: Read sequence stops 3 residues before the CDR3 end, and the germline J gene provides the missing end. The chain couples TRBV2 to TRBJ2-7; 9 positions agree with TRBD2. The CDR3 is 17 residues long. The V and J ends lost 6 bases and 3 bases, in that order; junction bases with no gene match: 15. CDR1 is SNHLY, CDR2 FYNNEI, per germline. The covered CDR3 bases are TGTGCCAGCAGGGGTACAGCGGGGGGTAGGTGTGACTACGAG. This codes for CASRGTAGGRCDYE. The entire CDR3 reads CASRGTAGGRCDYEQYF.

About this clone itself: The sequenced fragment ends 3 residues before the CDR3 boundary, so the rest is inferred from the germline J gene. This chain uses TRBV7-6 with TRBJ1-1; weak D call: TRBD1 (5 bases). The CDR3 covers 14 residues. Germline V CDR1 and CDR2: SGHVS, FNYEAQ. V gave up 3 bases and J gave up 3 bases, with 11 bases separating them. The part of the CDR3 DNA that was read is TGTGCCAGCAGCTTGGGGGGGAGGGACACTGAA. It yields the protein CASSLGGRDTE. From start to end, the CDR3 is CASSLGGRDTEAFF.

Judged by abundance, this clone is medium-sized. CDR3 DNA (partial): TGTGCCAGCAGCATAGGGACAGGGAGTGAA. It translates to CASSIGTGSE. The whole CDR3 protein reads CASSIGTGSEAFF. The chain recombines TRBV7-3 with TRBJ1-1, with 9 bases identical to TRBD1. The CDR3 goes on 3 residues after the read ends, and that part is filled in from the germline J gene. Germline V CDR1 and CDR2: SGHTA, FQGTGA. Trimming at V came to 5 bases and at J to 7 bases, leaving 5 bases not matched to a gene. This CDR3 is built from 13 residues.

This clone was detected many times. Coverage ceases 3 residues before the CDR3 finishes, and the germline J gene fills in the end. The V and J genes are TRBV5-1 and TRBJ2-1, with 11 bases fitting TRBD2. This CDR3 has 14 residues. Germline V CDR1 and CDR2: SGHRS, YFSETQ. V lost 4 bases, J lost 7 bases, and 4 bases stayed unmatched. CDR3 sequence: CASSPGLADNEQFF. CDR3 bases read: TGCGCCAGCAGCCCGGGACTAGCGGATAATGAG.

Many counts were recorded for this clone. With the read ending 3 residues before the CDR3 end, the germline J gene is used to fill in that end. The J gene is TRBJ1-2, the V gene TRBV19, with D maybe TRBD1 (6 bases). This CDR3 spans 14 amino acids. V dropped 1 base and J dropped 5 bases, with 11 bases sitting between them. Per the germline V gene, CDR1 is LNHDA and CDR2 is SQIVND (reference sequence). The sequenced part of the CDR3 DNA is TGTGCCAGTAGTATAGCAACAGGGAGATATGGC. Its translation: CASSIATGRYG. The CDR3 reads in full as CASSIATGRYGYTF. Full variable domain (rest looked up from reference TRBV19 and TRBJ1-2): DGGITQSPKYLFRKEGQNVTLSCEQNLNHDAMYWYRQDPGQGLRLIYYSQIVNDFQKGDIAEGYSVSREKKESFPLTVTSAQKNPTAFYLCASSIATGRYGYTFGSGTRLTVV.

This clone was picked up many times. The CDR3 protein is CASSEIQGDSYEQYF. CDR3 DNA (partial): TGTGCCAGCAGTGAGATACAGGGGGACTCCTACGAG. The V and J genes are TRBV6-1 and TRBJ2-7; TRBD1 agrees at 8 bases. The CDR3 goes on 3 residues after the read ends, and that part is filled in from the germline J gene. The CDR3 sequence is 15 residues long. V dropped 3 bases and J dropped 0; count of bases not matched to a gene: 4. From germline, CDR1 is MNHNS and CDR2 SASEGT.